One sample yielded the 13 T cell receptor beta chains listed below, sequenced in a study of chemoradiotherapy in HPV16-positive cancers. TCRdb's copy holds only in-frame clones and misses some; the assay was immunoSEQ multiplex PCR. The repertoire consists of about 13,000 clones, with roughly 88% occurring once and the leading ten covering 4.5% to 6%. The specimen was blood, collected from a patient who underwent chemoradiotherapy. The receptors stem from a human donor with HPV-associated anogenital cancer.

Concerning this clone itself: The junction differs from germline at one of its ends, possibly a read error. J is TRBJ1-2 and V is TRBV5-1; D remains ambiguous. The CDR3 totals 9 residues. Germline CDR1 and CDR2: SGHRS and YFSETQ. The CDR3 bases are TGCGCCAGCAGCTTTGACGGTTCCTTC. Translating gives CASSFDGSF.

This clone was counted once. In nucleotides, the CDR3 is TGTGCCAGCAGCCAAGATGCGGGAACCTCCTACAATGAGCAGTTCTTC. Residues: CASSQDAGTSYNEQFF. This chain uses TRBV14 with TRBJ2-1; the D gene is possibly TRBD2 (6 bases). Trimming shortened V by 0 bases and J by 0 bases, and 9 bases separated the two germline ends. This CDR3 is 16 amino acids long. Germline V gene data show CDR1 as SGHDN and CDR2 as FVKESK.

The rearrangement links TRBV2 to TRBJ2-4, with TRBD2 matching over 14 bases. This CDR3 is built from 20 residues. J lost 0 bases, V lost 6 bases, and 13 bases had no gene match. CDR1 SNHLY and CDR2 FYNNEI come from the germline V gene. This CDR3 is CASRPTTSGGASLAKNIQYF. The CDR3, as DNA: TGTGCCAGCAGACCGACGACTAGCGGGGGGGCCTCCCTAGCCAAAAACATTCAGTACTTC.

This chain uses TRBV19 with TRBJ2-2; perhaps TRBD1 as D (5 bases). Germline V lookup: CDR1 LNHDA, CDR2 SQIVND (reference sequence). The CDR3 totals 15 residues. V lost 3 bases and J 4 bases, leaving 12 bases between the germline ends. CDR3 sequence reads: CASSMGSGITGELFF. CDR3 coding DNA: TGTGCCAGTAGTATGGGGTCAGGGATCACCGGGGAGCTGTTTTTT.

The chain employs TRBV18 and TRBJ2-3; 9 nucleotides agree with TRBD2. The CDR3 loop spans 15 amino acids. Trimming removed 3 bases from V and 1 base from J; junction bases left unmatched: 2. CDR1 and CDR2 (germline): KGHSH, LQKENI. CDR3 DNA: TGTGCCAGCTCACCGGGACTAGCTGGCACAGATACGCAGTATTTT. The encoded protein is CASSPGLAGTDTQYF.

The chain is built from TRBV5-8 and TRBJ1-4, with TRBD1 matching over 10 bases. J lost 8 bases, V lost 4 bases, and 14 bases had no gene match. This CDR3 contains 17 residues. Germline CDR1 is SGHTS and CDR2 is YDEGEE. The CDR3 nucleotides read TGTGCCAGCAGCCTCGTCTTAATGGGACAGGGGATAGAAAAACTGTTTTTT. Amino acids: CASSLVLMGQGIEKLFF. Full variable domain (missing parts from reference TRBV5-8 and TRBJ1-4): EAGVTQSPTHLIKTRGQQATLRCSPISGHTSVYWYQQALGLGLQFLLWYDEGEERNRGNFPPRFSGRQFPNYSSELNVNALELEDSALYLCASSLVLMGQGIEKLFFGSGTQLSVL.

This clone came up once. The chain links TRBV4-1 to TRBJ1-3; weak D call: TRBD1 (6 bases). Germline assignment: CDR1 MGHRA and CDR2 YSYEKL. The CDR3 loop spans 15 amino acids. V was shortened by 3 bases and J by 2 bases, with 11 bases between the two germline ends. CDR3 protein: CASSQEQGPGNTIYF. The CDR3 nucleotides read TGCGCCAGCAGCCAGGAACAGGGACCTGGAAACACCATATATTTT.

The V gene is TRBV30, the J gene TRBJ1-4; 7 bases map to TRBD1. Unmatched junction bases numbered 7, after V lost 4 bases and J lost 2 bases. Germline loops: CDR1 GTSNPN, CDR2 SVGIG (reference sequence). This CDR3 has 15 residues. The CDR3 loop is CAWTRGRGTNEKLFF. CDR3 coding DNA: TGTGCCTGGACTAGGGGGCGCGGGACTAATGAAAAACTGTTTTTT. The full variable domain, in which reference TRBV30 and TRBJ1-4 provide the parts outside the CDR3, is SQTIHQWPATLVQPVGSPLSLECTVEGTSNPNLYWYRQAAGRGLQLLFYSVGIGQISSEVPQNLSASRPQDRQFILSSKKLLLSDSGFYLCAWTRGRGTNEKLFFGSGTQLSVL.

The V and J genes are TRBV5-1 and TRBJ2-6; D is undetermined. CDR1 and CDR2 from the germline V gene are SGHRS and YFSETQ. This CDR3 contains 15 residues. V was cut by 1 base and J by 0 bases, with 5 bases left in between. CDR3 sequence: CASSLTASGANVLTF. CDR3 DNA sequence: TGCGCCAGCAGCTTGACAGCCTCTGGGGCCAACGTCCTGACTTTC. Supplemented by reference TRBV5-1 and TRBJ2-6, the full variable domain reads KAGVTQTPRYLIKTRGQQVTLSCSPISGHRSVSWYQQTPGQGLQFLFEYFSETQRNKGNFPGRFSGRQFSNSRSEMNVSTLELGDSALYLCASSLTASGANVLTFGAGSRLTVL.

The chain joins TRBV5-1 to TRBJ2-3; the match to TRBD2 covers 10 bases. V was pared by 1 base and J by 2 bases, with 4 bases of the junction left unmatched. Germline lookup yields CDR1 SGHRS and CDR2 YFSETQ. This CDR3 is 16 amino acids long. CDR3 in DNA: TGCGCCAGCAGCTTGAGCGGGGGGGCCGTCACAGATACGCAGTATTTT. This sequence encodes CASSLSGGAVTDTQYF.

Only one count was recorded for this clone. J is TRBJ2-5 and V is TRBV13; D remains unclear. The last part of the DNA fits TRBJ2-7 better; the J call may be wrong. The CDR3 length is 13 residues. Germline V gives CDR1 PRHDT, CDR2 FYEKMQ (reference sequence). Written as DNA, the CDR3 is TGTGCCAGCAGCTTCGGACGTACGACCGAGCAGTACTTC. The encoded protein is CASSFGRTTEQYF.

The chain employs TRBV4-1 and TRBJ1-6, with D perhaps matching TRBD1 (5 bases). The CDR3 contains 15 residues. Per germline, CDR1 MGHRA and CDR2 YSYEKL. The germline V and J ends were trimmed by 5 bases and 7 bases, with 15 bases remaining between them. In nucleotides, the CDR3 is TGCGCCAGCAGCTCAAACGCAGGGAGGAATTCACCCCTCCACTTT. Its translation is CASSSNAGRNSPLHF.

The rearrangement uses TRBV4-1 and TRBJ1-2; D remains ambiguous. Trimming stripped 0 bases from V and 0 bases from J, with 5 bases between. This CDR3 has 14 residues. The germline CDR1 and CDR2 sequences are MGHRA and YSYEKL. The CDR3 bases are TGCGCCAGCAGCCAAGATCTTGCTAACTATGGCTACACCTTC. This sequence encodes CASSQDLANYGYTF.